This T cell receptor (beta chain) was identified during a study of technical replicates of blood from a handful of donors. Only in-frame clones appear in the TCRdb table, and some are missing; sequencing was by immunoSEQ multiplex PCR. Among roughly 87,000 clones, about 94% were seen once, and the ten largest hold roughly 0.22%. With 0 bases clipped from V and 4 bases from J, the junction kept 8 bases outside the gene matches. The CDR3 spans 18 residues. Germline assignment: CDR1 MGHRA and CDR2 YSYEKL. Sample: T cells isolated from PBMCs. This sequence joins TRBV4-1 and TRBJ2-3, with 12 bases that match TRBD2. This receptor was taken from a human donor in good health. CDR3 region: CASSQDLLAGGGADTQYF. The CDR3 DNA reads TGCGCCAGCAGCCAAGATTTACTAGCGGGAGGCGGGGCAGATACGCAGTATTTT.